This T cell receptor (beta chain) was sequenced for a study of cytomegalovirus exposure and HLA in healthy donors. Study-level findings and limits: A missense DCLRE1C variant was associated with V- and J-gene trimming of TCR beta chains in a later analysis, and an independent cohort replicated the association. In vitro checks showed that a few CMV-associated chains really do target CMV antigens.

In the case of this clone: What it binds is unknown.

The PCR had 60 Vbeta and 13 Jbeta primers. The data were produced by immunoSEQ multiplex PCR, yet TCRdb's version contains in-frame clones alone and is incomplete. The table lists around 170,000 clones, about 80% of them singletons, with 2% to 3% in the top ten. V lost 11 bases, J lost 3 bases, and 15 bases stayed unmatched. Germline values: CDR1 SNHLY, CDR2 FYNNEI. The CDR3 has 15 residues. Sequencing was done on a sample of PBMCs. The receptor was isolated from a woman between 50 and 59 years old in good health and CMV-seropositive. The chain carries TRBV2 and TRBJ2-5; 7 bases agree with TRBD2. CDR3 sequence (DNA): TGTGCCTCCGATCGGGGTGCACTAGCGAAAGAGACCCAGTACTTC. Translated: CASDRGALAKETQYF.